A selection of T cell receptor beta chains follows, all from one sample in a study of cytomegalovirus exposure and HLA in healthy donors. Sequencing was performed with immunoSEQ multiplex PCR; in TCRdb, only in-frame clones are kept and a portion is missing. Of roughly 190,000 clones detected, about 13% appear once; the ten largest clones hold 7.8%. Sequenced sample: PBMCs. These receptors all come from a man aged 45-65 years in good health and CMV-seropositive. The CDR3 runs from the conserved cysteine through the conserved F or W. D genes are given only for firm matches. Not every row has a clone size; where given, it reads once, few, many or a size class.

J gene,clone size,V gene,D gene,CDR3 protein,CDR3 DNA
TRBJ1-2,-,TRBV19,-,CASSTWNRVWASGYTF,TGTGCCAGTAGTACGTGGAACAGGGTTTGGGCTTCCGGCTACACCTTC
TRBJ1-3,-,TRBV7-9,-,CASSLGAFSGNTIYF,TGTGCCAGCAGCTTAGGGGCTTTCTCTGGAAACACCATATATTTT
TRBJ2-1,few,TRBV5-1,TRBD2,CASSLGLAGGSYNEQFF,TGCGCCAGCAGCTTGGGCCTAGCGGGGGGATCCTACAATGAGCAGTTCTTC
TRBJ1-5,few,TRBV5-5,-,CASSLGGLSNQPQHF,TGTGCCAGCAGCTTGGGGGGCCTTAGCAATCAGCCCCAGCATTTT
TRBJ2-5,-,TRBV9,-,CASSVASKGGTQETQYF,TGTGCCAGCAGCGTAGCTTCCAAAGGGGGTACTCAAGAGACCCAGTACTTC
TRBJ1-1,-,TRBV9,TRBD1,CASSGPQWTGKAFF,TGTGCCAGCAGCGGACCTCAATGGACAGGGAAAGCTTTCTTT
TRBJ1-3,few,TRBV11-2,TRBD1,CASSLGQGASGNTIYF,TGTGCCAGCAGCCTCGGACAGGGGGCCTCTGGAAACACCATATATTTT
TRBJ2-2,-,TRBV10-1,TRBD1,CASSEEGQVPTGELFF,TGCGCCAGCAGTGAGGAAGGACAGGTCCCCACCGGGGAGCTGTTTTTT
TRBJ2-5,few,TRBV6-5,-,CASSKQSNQETQYF,TGTGCCAGCAGCAAACAGAGTAACCAAGAGACCCAGTACTTC
TRBJ1-5,few,TRBV29-1,-,CSVGRRTDSNQPQHF,TGCAGCGTTGGACGGAGGACAGATAGCAATCAGCCCCAGCATTTT
TRBJ2-5,-,TRBV5-1,-,CASSFLTLDSSETQYF,TGCGCCAGCAGCTTTCTAACCCTGGACAGTTCGGAGACCCAGTACTTC
TRBJ1-5,few,TRBV6-1,-,CASSSPGEGAQPQHF,TGTGCCAGCAGCTCCCCCGGGGAGGGCGCTCAGCCCCAGCATTTT